A selection of T cell receptor beta chains follows, all from one sample in a study of shared clonotypes between healthy human individuals. Assay: immunoSEQ multiplex PCR; the TCRdb copy retains only in-frame clones and omits some. The repertoire holds about 460,000 clones, with 70% to 80% as singletons. What was sequenced was PBMCs. Receptors originate from a woman aged 35 to 49 in good health. Some clones in this sample may be carry-over from other donors' samples. The CDR3 runs from the conserved cysteine through the conserved F or W. D genes are given only for firm matches. Clone size is shown for a subset of rows, as once, few, many or a class of expanded clone.

TRBV7-3,-,TRBJ1-3,TRBD1,CASSPTGVPGNTIYF,TGTGCCAGCAGCCCTACAGGGGTCCCTGGAAACACCATATATTTT
TRBV2,-,TRBJ1-6,-,CASKQQGSGSPLHF,TGTGCCAGCAAGCAGCAGGGCAGCGGTTCACCCCTCCACTTT
TRBV10-2,-,TRBJ2-7,TRBD2,CASSDIAGGYEQYF,TGCGCCAGCAGTGACATAGCGGGAGGCTACGAGCAGTACTTC
TRBV7-9,few,TRBJ2-1,TRBD2,CASSLVTGGPNEQFF,TGTGCCAGCAGCTTGGTTACGGGAGGACCCAATGAGCAGTTCTTC
TRBV27,-,TRBJ2-7,TRBD2,CASSLLAGGYEQYF,TGTGCCAGCAGTCTCCTAGCGGGAGGGTACGAGCAGTACTTC
TRBV28,many,TRBJ2-6,-,CASSRLQPSGANVLTF,TGTGCCAGTTCCCGACTTCAACCCTCTGGGGCCAACGTCCTGACTTTC
TRBV12-2,-,TRBJ1-2,-,CASRLAVLGQAYNYGYTF,TGTGCAAGTCGCTTAGCGGTACTTGGACAGGCCTATAACTATGGCTACACCTTC
TRBV28,-,TRBJ1-2,-,CASRRTTNYGYTF,TGTGCCAGCAGACGGACAACTAACTATGGCTACACCTTC
TRBV5-5,-,TRBJ2-7,-,CASSRTGGPLSYEQYF,TGTGCCAGCAGCCGGACGGGCGGACCACTCTCCTACGAGCAGTACTTC
TRBV4-3,-,TRBJ2-3,-,CASSQSPYSTDTQYF,TGCGCCAGCAGCCAGAGCCCATATAGCACAGATACGCAGTATTTT
TRBV7-6,-,TRBJ1-5,-,CASSPDSRNQPQHF,TGTGCCAGCAGTCCTGACAGCCGCAATCAGCCCCAGCATTTT
TRBV6-5,-,TRBJ2-7,-,CASIPAGRPLYEQYF,TGTGCCAGCATCCCTGCCGGGAGACCTCTCTACGAGCAGTACTTC
TRBV4-2,-,TRBJ2-3,-,CASSQDARGLDTQYF,TGTGCCAGCAGCCAAGACGCAAGGGGACTAGATACGCAGTATTTT
TRBV6-1,-,TRBJ1-4,TRBD1,CATRTGGAEKLFF,TGTGCCACCCGGACAGGGGGGGCGGAAAAACTGTTTTTT
TRBV18,-,TRBJ2-7,TRBD1,CASSPMTGGYYEQYF,TGTGCCAGCTCACCAATGACAGGGGGGTATTACGAGCAGTACTTC
TRBV18,-,TRBJ1-2,-,CASSPSGEDGYTF,TGTGCCAGCTCACCATCCGGGGAGGATGGCTACACCTTC
TRBV27,-,TRBJ1-1,-,CASSLEGGVTEAFF,TGTGCCAGCAGTTTAGAAGGGGGAGTGACTGAAGCTTTCTTT
TRBV18,-,TRBJ1-5,-,CASSPDQDQPQHF,TGTGCCAGCTCGCCAGACCAGGACCAGCCCCAGCATTTT
TRBV9,-,TRBJ2-3,TRBD2,CASSSRTSGNADTQYF,TGTGCCAGCAGCTCGAGGACTAGCGGGAACGCAGATACGCAGTATTTT
TRBV18,-,TRBJ1-2,TRBD1,CASSPILDRGRGGYTF,TGTGCCAGCTCACCAATCCTCGACAGGGGGCGAGGTGGCTACACCTTC
TRBV29-1,-,TRBJ2-7,-,CSVEEGPYEQYF,TGCAGCGTTGAGGAGGGGCCCTACGAGCAGTACTTC
TRBV6-1,-,TRBJ2-5,TRBD2,CASTVGRAGETQYF,TGTGCCAGCACAGTAGGGAGGGCCGGGGAGACCCAGTACTTC
TRBV29-1,-,TRBJ1-1,-,CSVRDISEAFF,TGCAGCGTGCGGGACATCTCTGAAGCTTTCTTT
TRBV10-3,-,TRBJ2-3,TRBD1,CAISIGQGGTDTQYF,TGTGCCATCAGCATCGGACAGGGCGGCACAGATACGCAGTATTTT
TRBV4-3,-,TRBJ1-1,-,CASSQAPDATTEAFF,TGCGCCAGCAGCCAAGCACCGGACGCCACCACTGAAGCTTTCTTT
TRBV7-9,-,TRBJ2-3,TRBD2,CASSSGRAGGYGDTQYF,TGTGCCAGCAGCTCCGGTAGGGCGGGAGGGTATGGAGATACGCAGTATTTT
TRBV28,-,TRBJ2-2,TRBD2,CASSVRRGGWNTGELFF,TGTGCCAGCAGCGTCCGTCGGGGGGGATGGAACACCGGGGAGCTGTTTTTT
TRBV7-6,once,TRBJ2-1,TRBD2,CASAGISGIYNEQFF,TGTGCCAGTGCCGGGATTAGCGGGATCTACAATGAGCAGTTCTTC
TRBV27,-,TRBJ2-7,TRBD2,CACLRGTSLYEQYF,TGTGCCTGCCTTAGGGGGACTAGCCTCTACGAGCAGTACTTC
TRBV21-1,-,TRBJ2-2,-,CASSPGLAGTYTGELFF,TGTGCCAGCAGCCCGGGACTAGCGGGAACTTACACCGGGGAGCTGTTTTTT
TRBV10-3,-,TRBJ2-1,-,CATLAEGYNEQFF,TGTGCCACCTTAGCGGAAGGATACAATGAGCAGTTCTTC
TRBV28,few,TRBJ1-5,TRBD1,CASRGQGHWSQHF,TGTGCCAGCAGGGGACAGGGTCATTGGTCCCAGCATTTT
TRBV28,few,TRBJ2-6,TRBD1,CASSGQASPSGANVLTF,TGTGCCAGTTCCGGACAGGCCTCACCCTCTGGGGCCAACGTCCTGACTTTC
TRBV6-1,-,TRBJ2-1,TRBD2,CASSAPSGSYNEQFF,TGTGCCAGCAGTGCACCTAGCGGGAGCTACAATGAGCAGTTCTTC
TRBV6-5,-,TRBJ2-6,-,CASGVGRTGANVLTF,TGTGCCAGCGGAGTGGGGCGTACTGGGGCCAACGTCCTGACTTTC
TRBV7-2,-,TRBJ2-1,-,CASTTDWSLNNEQFF,TGTGCCAGCACCACCGACTGGTCATTAAACAATGAGCAGTTCTTC
TRBV5-4,-,TRBJ2-2,TRBD2,CASSSSGTTNTGELFF,TGTGCCAGCAGCTCCTCCGGGACTACGAACACCGGGGAGCTGTTTTTT
TRBV19,-,TRBJ2-7,TRBD2,CASSTGLAGSYEQYF,TGTGCCAGTAGTACTGGACTAGCGGGCTCCTACGAGCAGTACTTC
TRBV6-6,-,TRBJ1-1,TRBD1,CASSSSGQWNTEAFF,TGTGCCAGCAGTTCCTCGGGACAGTGGAACACTGAAGCTTTCTTT
TRBV18,-,TRBJ2-7,TRBD2,CASSPSSGGSYEQYF,TGTGCCAGCTCCCCTTCTTCGGGAGGCAGCTACGAGCAGTACTTC
TRBV7-3,-,TRBJ2-1,TRBD2,CASSLAGGRAEQFF,TGTGCCAGCAGCTTAGCGGGAGGCCGCGCTGAGCAGTTCTTC
TRBV7-2,-,TRBJ2-3,-,CASSYWGRELSDTQYF,TGTGCCAGCAGCTACTGGGGGCGGGAGTTATCAGATACGCAGTATTTT
TRBV18,-,TRBJ1-4,-,CASSPPSRGRDEKLFF,TGTGCCAGCTCACCACCCTCAAGGGGAAGGGATGAAAAACTGTTTTTT
TRBV30,-,TRBJ2-3,-,CAWSPFLGRADLGDTQYF,TGTGCCTGGAGTCCTTTCCTCGGTAGGGCGGACCTCGGGGATACGCAGTATTTT
TRBV7-9,once,TRBJ2-7,-,CASSFNPREQYF,TGTGCCAGCAGCTTCAACCCGCGCGAGCAGTACTTC
TRBV5-4,-,TRBJ1-1,TRBD1,CASSSTGVRGEAFF,TGTGCCAGCAGTTCTACAGGGGTGAGGGGTGAAGCTTTCTTT